This T cell receptor beta chain was retrieved from a study of blood T cell repertoires in COVID-19. Study overall: Material from acute and convalescent COVID-19 was sourced from the United States, Italy and Spain. PBMCs, B-cell-depleted T cells, or T cells were the source of the cDNA or gDNA that made up the material.

V was pared by 2 bases and J by 2 bases, with 4 bases of the junction left unmatched. The CDR3 is 17 amino acids. The V gene's germline CDR1 is PRHDT and CDR2 FYEKMQ (reference sequence). Methods used by the authors: Counts of nucleated cells, estimated from reference gene primer amplification, were obtained. Method: immunoSEQ multiplex PCR; TCRdb's copy keeps in-frame clones and lacks some. For V, J and clone size, that table is used; D and trimming come from the DNA. The sample shows about 180,000 clones, about 81% of them seen only once. This chain connects TRBV13 to TRBJ2-5; the match to TRBD2 covers 14 bases. The sample comprised peripheral blood. This sequence originates from a woman between 65 and 79 years old with acute or convalescent COVID-19. The CDR3 nucleotides are TGTGCCAGCAGCTTACGACTAGCGGGAGGGTTACAAGAGACCCAGTACTTC. It translates to CASSLRLAGGLQETQYF.